The 32 T cell receptor beta chains below all came from one sample that was sequenced in a study of read filtering for tumor transcriptome and immune sequencing. The library was built from approximately 400 ng RNA with molecular barcoded adaptors for alpha/delta and beta/gamma chains. TCRdb reprocessed the reads with MiXCR, giving one entry per CDR3 protein. The sample includes about 60,000 distinct CDR3 sequences, roughly 13% of them seen just once. The sequencing sample was made of a population of CD138-negative cells sorted from bone marrow. These receptors originate from a donor at least 40 years old with multiple myeloma.

As regards this clonotype: Being one base from a much bigger clone, this may be a read error. Since the CDR3 does not end with the conserved phenylalanine or tryptophan, this likely comes from a read error. The chain joins TRBV29-1 to TRBJ1-1; D unresolved. The CDR3 has 11 amino acids. Germline CDR1 and CDR2: SQVTM and ANQGSEA. Between the trimmed V and J ends, which lost 6 bases and 2 bases, there was a span of 7 bases. The CDR3 reads CSVPVNTEAFL. CDR3 nucleotides: TGCAGCGTGCCCGTAAACACTGAAGCTTTCCTT.

This clonotype has more than one count but fewer than ten. A much larger clone lies one base from this, so it may be a read error. Since no conserved phenylalanine or tryptophan closes the CDR3, a read error is the likely cause. The chain joins TRBV11-1 to TRBJ2-7; D is ambiguous. V lost 5 bases to trimming and J lost 1 base, with 12 bases between them. CDR3 length equals 14 residues. CDR1 is SGHAT and CDR2 is FQDESV in the germline V gene (reference sequence). The CDR3 region has the DNA TGTGCCAGCAGCCCCGGGTACGGATCCTACGAGCAGTACTCC. Translating gives CASSPGYGSYEQYS.

This clonotype was seen ten or more times. The CDR3: CASIPWGGQAYEQYF. As DNA, the CDR3 is TGTGCCAGCATACCGTGGGGAGGCCAAGCCTACGAGCAGTACTTC. The genes are TRBV6-1 and TRBJ2-7; maybe TRBD2 (6 bases). The germline V and J ends were trimmed by 7 bases and 2 bases, with 18 bases remaining between them. Looked up from germline, CDR1 is MNHNS and CDR2 is SASEGT. CDR3 length: 15 residues.

Ten or more counts support this clonotype. V and J are TRBV27 and TRBJ1-5; the D gene is possibly TRBD1 (5 bases). Looked up from germline, CDR1 is MNHEY and CDR2 is SMNVEV (reference sequence). This CDR3 spans 14 amino acids. The V end was cut by 0 bases, the J end by 6 bases, with 9 bases between. CDR3 protein: CASSLSGEGQPQHF. Written as DNA, the CDR3 is TGTGCCAGCAGTTTATCGGGGGAGGGTCAGCCCCAGCATTTT.

This rearrangement joins TRBV6-5 to TRBJ2-7, with D possibly being TRBD1 or TRBD2 (6 bases each). Germline V gene sequence: CDR1 MNHEY, CDR2 SVGAGI. Trimming took 6 bases from V and 2 from J, leaving 14 bases between them. The CDR3 contains 14 residues. Here the CDR3 DNA reads TGTGCCAGCAGAACGACCGGGGGCACCTACGAGCAGTACTTC. Translating it yields CASRTTGGTYEQYF.

The table lists this clonotype with many counts. The rearrangement links TRBV20-1 to TRBJ2-3, with D possibly called TRBD1 or TRBD2 (6 bases each). In germline, CDR1 is DFQATT, CDR2 SNEGSKA (reference sequence). This CDR3 has 14 amino acids. The V end was cut by 6 bases, the J end by 0 bases, with 13 bases between. The CDR3 sequence: CSAPKGGSTDTQYF. Written as DNA, the CDR3 is TGCAGTGCACCCAAAGGGGGGAGCACAGATACGCAGTATTTT.

This clonotype was detected many times. V and J are TRBV10-3 and TRBJ2-1; maybe TRBD2 (6 bases). Germline V gene data show CDR1 as ENHRY and CDR2 as SYGVKD. This CDR3 contains 16 residues. The V end was cut by 2 bases, the J end by 6 bases, with 17 bases between. The chain's CDR3 is CAISELERLGANEQFF. The CDR3 DNA reads as TGTGCCATCAGTGAGCTGGAGAGACTAGGGGCCAATGAGCAGTTCTTC.

This clonotype occurred many times. CDR3 nucleotides: TGTGCCAGCAGTCCTCCGGGACAGGGGTACAATGAGCAGTTCTTC. Encoded protein: CASSPPGQGYNEQFF. The rearrangement joins TRBV28 to TRBJ2-1, with 10 bases that match TRBD1. This CDR3 is 15 amino acids long. In germline, CDR1 is MDHEN, CDR2 SYDVKM. The V gene end was trimmed by 5 bases and the J gene end by 4 bases; junction bases not matched to a gene: 5.

V and J are TRBV11-2 and TRBJ1-1; D unresolved. V was shortened by 0 bases and J by 1 base, with 18 bases between the two germline ends. The germline gives CDR1 SGHAT, CDR2 FQNNGV. The CDR3 runs 18 residues. This CDR3 is CASSLDLWGIEGNTEAFF. The DNA for the CDR3 is TGTGCCAGCAGCTTAGATCTATGGGGTATAGAAGGGAACACTGAAGCTTTCTTT.

This clonotype was seen at least ten times. V and J are TRBV28 and TRBJ2-1; 11 bases line up with TRBD2. CDR3 length equals 16 residues. The germline gives CDR1 MDHEN, CDR2 SYDVKM. V shed 2 bases and J 7 bases; nucleotides not matched to a gene: 7. CDR3 in DNA: TGTGCCAGCAGTTTAGGGGTAGCGGGAGGGGAGAATGAGCAGTTCTTC. Residues: CASSLGVAGGENEQFF.

This clonotype was recorded at least ten times. The gene calls are TRBV27 and TRBJ2-7; 10 nucleotides line up with TRBD1. The CDR3 consists of 16 residues. In germline, CDR1 is MNHEY, CDR2 SMNVEV (reference sequence). V lost 5 bases and J lost 0; bases outside the gene matches: 7. Here the CDR3 reads CASSPRGTGASYEQYF. In nucleotides, the CDR3 is TGTGCCAGCAGTCCGCGCGGGACAGGGGCCTCCTACGAGCAGTACTTC.

About this clonotype: This could be a read error, since a much larger clone is one nucleotide away. The rearrangement uses TRBV4-1 and TRBJ2-7; 7 positions agree with TRBD2. This CDR3 region has 15 residues. With 1 base clipped from V and 3 bases from J, the junction kept 6 bases outside the gene matches. From germline, CDR1 is MGHRA and CDR2 YSYEKL. CDR3 region: CASSQGTGGSYEQYF. CDR3 DNA sequence: TGCGCCAGCAGCCAAGGGACTGGCGGGAGCTACGAGCAGTACTTC.

In this sample, this clonotype turned up many times. The J gene is TRBJ1-1, the V gene TRBV12-3 or TRBV12-4; no firm D call. Trimming removed 6 bases from V and 5 bases from J, with 10 bases in between. The CDR3 totals 12 residues. Here the CDR3 reads CASSYPRTEAFF. In DNA, the CDR3 is TGTGCCAGCAGCTACCCTAGAACTGAAGCTTTCTTT.

The chain is built from TRBV12-3 or TRBV12-4 and TRBJ2-6; D call uncertain. The CDR3 has 16 residues. The V end lost 6 bases, the J end lost 0 bases, and 12 bases lay between the germline ends. CDR3 amino acids: CASSPSVFSGANVLTF. The CDR3 DNA reads TGTGCCAGCAGCCCTTCGGTGTTCTCTGGGGCCAACGTCCTGACTTTC.

This clonotype was picked up many times. This chain connects TRBV9 to TRBJ2-3; D gene uncertain. V was pared by 2 bases and J by 6 bases, with 7 bases between. Germline CDR1 SGDLS, CDR2 YYNGEE. This CDR3 contains 12 residues. The DNA for the CDR3 is TGTGCCAGCAGCGTCGAGGCGGATACGCAGTATTTT. Amino acids: CASSVEADTQYF.

There are many counts of this clonotype. The J gene is TRBJ2-3, the V gene TRBV20-1; D gene ambiguous. The germline V gene encodes CDR1 DFQATT and CDR2 SNEGSKA (reference sequence). V gave up 1 base and J gave up 0 bases, with 14 bases separating them. CDR3 length: 16 residues. The CDR3 DNA follows: TGCAGTGCTAGAGTTCGCGGAAGGAGCAGCACAGATACGCAGTATTTT. Residues: CSARVRGRSSTDTQYF.

The sample holds many counts of this clonotype. The V gene is TRBV11-3, the J gene TRBJ2-5, with 8 bases matching TRBD1. After removal of 5 bases from V and 3 bases from J, the junction contained 2 bases not matched to a gene. The CDR3 is 13 amino acids. Per germline, CDR1 SGHNT and CDR2 YENEEA. CDR3 region: CASSLTGEETQYF. DNA for the CDR3: TGTGCCAGCAGCCTGACAGGGGAAGAGACCCAGTACTTC.

The genes are TRBV11-2 and TRBJ2-7; 9 nucleotides align to TRBD2. The V and J ends lost 5 bases and 6 bases, in that order; junction bases with no gene match: 11. This CDR3 region has 15 residues. Germline V CDR1 and CDR2: SGHAT, FQNNGV. The CDR3 coding sequence is TGTGCCAGCAGCCCCTCCGGGCTAGCGGGATTCGAGCAGTACTTC. Encoded protein: CASSPSGLAGFEQYF.

This clonotype was seen a handful of times. The chain joins TRBV29-1 to TRBJ2-5; possible D gene TRBD2, 6 bases. Germline CDR1 is SQVTM and CDR2 is ANQGSEA. V was cut by 4 bases and J by 0 bases, with 9 bases left in between. CDR3 length: 13 residues. The CDR3, as DNA: TGCAGCGTTGGGGGGACTTACCAAGAGACCCAGTACTTC. Translated, it gives CSVGGTYQETQYF.

As regards this clonotype: No conserved phenylalanine or tryptophan is present at the end of the CDR3, so a read error is the likely explanation. CDR3 protein: CASSITGNGANVLTS. CDR3 DNA sequence: TGTGCCAGCAGCATTACAGGCAACGGGGCCAACGTCCTGACTTCC. This chain connects TRBV12-3 or TRBV12-4 to TRBJ2-6, with D perhaps matching TRBD1 (5 bases). Trimming left V 6 bases short and J 4 bases short, with 13 bases between. This CDR3 has 15 amino acids.

This clonotype was seen at least ten times. The chain is built from TRBV9 and TRBJ2-1; 8 bases align to TRBD2. J was trimmed by 4 bases and V by 4 bases; bases with no gene match: 10. Germline-derived CDR1 and CDR2 are SGDLS and YYNGEE. The CDR3 contains 16 residues. Here the CDR3 DNA reads TGTGCCAGCAGCCTTAGGGGTACTAGCGGTTACAATGAGCAGTTCTTC. Its translation: CASSLRGTSGYNEQFF.

This clonotype was observed at least ten times. This chain joins TRBV28 and TRBJ2-7; 8 nucleotides agree with TRBD1. This CDR3 is 14 amino acids long. Germline V gene data show CDR1 as MDHEN and CDR2 as SYDVKM. Trimming at V came to 3 bases and at J to 6 bases, leaving 7 bases not matched to a gene. CDR3 loop: CASSLSGGRSEQYF. The CDR3 region has the DNA TGTGCCAGCAGTTTGTCAGGGGGCAGAAGCGAGCAGTACTTC.

CDR3 residues: CASSPRLTGRNTEAFF. For the CDR3, the DNA is TGTGCCAGCAGCCCACGATTGACAGGGAGGAACACTGAAGCTTTCTTT. The genes are TRBV11-2 and TRBJ1-1; 7 nucleotides match TRBD1. Germline loops: CDR1 SGHAT, CDR2 FQNNGV. The CDR3 consists of 16 residues. Losses at the gene ends were 5 bases for V and 1 base for J; bases not matched to a gene: 10.

This clonotype appeared many times. This chain joins TRBV28 and TRBJ1-2, with D possibly matching TRBD1 (6 bases). The CDR3 loop spans 14 amino acids. CDR1 and CDR2 (germline): MDHEN, SYDVKM. V shed 6 bases and J shed 4 bases, with 15 bases lying between them. CDR3 DNA: TGTGCCAGCAGGGCCCTCCAGGGGTTCTATGGCTACACCTTC. Amino acid sequence: CASRALQGFYGYTF.

This clonotype showed up many times. The chain has TRBV19 and TRBJ1-5; the match to TRBD1 covers 7 bases. This CDR3 is built from 16 residues. Germline V lookup: CDR1 LNHDA, CDR2 SQIVND (reference sequence). The ends lost 6 bases at V and 6 bases at J; junction bases unmatched: 14. The CDR3 DNA reads as TGTGCCAGTAGCACTACTTTGACAGGGCTCTTTCAGCCCCAGCATTTT. Translating gives CASSTTLTGLFQPQHF.

This clonotype was observed at least ten times. The chain uses TRBV20-1 and TRBJ2-3; no firm D call. This CDR3 spans 13 amino acids. V gave up 0 bases and J gave up 3 bases, with 7 bases separating them. Germline loops: CDR1 DFQATT, CDR2 SNEGSKA (reference sequence). In DNA form, the CDR3 reads TGCAGTGCTAGAGACCACGCGACAGATACGCAGTATTTT. Translated: CSARDHATDTQYF.

Concerning this clonotype itself: Germline and junction disagree at one end, which may indicate a read error. J is TRBJ2-1 and V is TRBV18; 9 positions agree with TRBD1. Looked up from germline, CDR1 is KGHSH and CDR2 is LQKENI. The CDR3 contains 14 residues. The CDR3: CASSSGTGYSEQFF. CDR3 DNA: TGTGCCAGCTCATCCGGGACAGGGTACAGTGAGCAGTTCTTC.

This clonotype was recorded at least ten times. V and J are TRBV5-4 and TRBJ2-3; TRBD2 aligns across 9 bases. The V segment lost 3 bases and the J segment 2 bases; nucleotides outside the gene matches: 7. There are 16 residues in the CDR3. CDR1 and CDR2 (germline): SGHNT, YYREEE (reference sequence). The CDR3 loop reads CASSSKAGGNTDTQYF. The CDR3 region has the DNA TGTGCCAGCAGCTCTAAAGCGGGAGGTAACACAGATACGCAGTATTTT.

This chain joins TRBV15 and TRBJ2-1; 8 nucleotides agree with TRBD2. Germline V gives CDR1 LNHNV, CDR2 YYDKDF (reference sequence). The CDR3 extends over 16 amino acids. V gave up 1 base and J gave up 7 bases; unmatched junction bases: 9. The CDR3 here is CATSRGDLGGRNEQFF. CDR3 DNA sequence: TGTGCCACCAGCAGAGGGGACCTCGGCGGGAGGAATGAGCAGTTCTTC.

In this sample, this clonotype turned up a few times. It may be a read error: a sequence one base away is much more abundant. This chain's CDR3 is CASSLMALTGGSYNEQYF. The CDR3 DNA reads as TGTGCCAGCAGCTTAATGGCCTTAACAGGGGGCTCCTACAATGAGCAGTACTTC. This chain joins TRBV11-2 and TRBJ2-1, with TRBD1 matching 9 bases. The last part of the DNA fits TRBJ2-7 better; the J call may be wrong. The CDR3 consists of 18 residues. Germline V CDR1 and CDR2: SGHAT, FQNNGV.

V gene TRBV4-2 combines with J gene TRBJ2-7; no clear D gene. Germline CDR1 and CDR2: LGHNA and YNFKEQ. The CDR3 loop spans 16 amino acids. The V and J ends lost 0 bases and 1 base respectively, with 13 bases between them. The CDR3 loop reads CASSQEGISSSYEQYF. The CDR3 nucleotides are TGTGCCAGCAGCCAAGAGGGGATAAGCTCTTCCTACGAGCAGTACTTC.

This clonotype came up many times. The rearrangement joins TRBV7-9 to TRBJ1-2; TRBD1 agrees at 10 bases. CDR1 is SEHNR, CDR2 FQNEAQ, per germline (reference sequence). The ends lost 0 bases at V and 8 bases at J; junction bases unmatched: 6. CDR3 length: 15 residues. The CDR3 nucleotides read TGTGCCAGCAGCTTAGCAGACAGGGGGCCGAAGGGCTACACCTTC. Its translation is CASSLADRGPKGYTF.